This T cell receptor beta chain was recovered during a study of OX40 agonist ivuxolimab in advanced cancers. Method: immunoSEQ multiplex PCR; TCRdb's copy keeps in-frame clones and lacks some. The top ten hold about 0.4% of the sample, which has approximately 75,000 clones, over 85% seen once. The specimen was CD4+ or CD8+ T cells sorted from blood, collected in a trial of the OX40 agonist ivuxolimab. This receptor was taken from an adult with an advanced solid tumor such as melanoma, head and neck, liver or kidney cancer.

DNA of the CDR3: TGTGCCAGCCGGCAACCTATAGCGGGAGCTAATGAGCAGTTCTTC. Protein product: CASRQPIAGANEQFF. The V call is TRBV27, the J call TRBJ2-1, with TRBD2 matching 9 bases. The CDR3 extends over 15 amino acids. The J segment lost 7 bases and the V segment lost 8 bases, leaving 12 bases of the junction unmatched. Germline V CDR1 and CDR2: MNHEY, SMNVEV (reference sequence).